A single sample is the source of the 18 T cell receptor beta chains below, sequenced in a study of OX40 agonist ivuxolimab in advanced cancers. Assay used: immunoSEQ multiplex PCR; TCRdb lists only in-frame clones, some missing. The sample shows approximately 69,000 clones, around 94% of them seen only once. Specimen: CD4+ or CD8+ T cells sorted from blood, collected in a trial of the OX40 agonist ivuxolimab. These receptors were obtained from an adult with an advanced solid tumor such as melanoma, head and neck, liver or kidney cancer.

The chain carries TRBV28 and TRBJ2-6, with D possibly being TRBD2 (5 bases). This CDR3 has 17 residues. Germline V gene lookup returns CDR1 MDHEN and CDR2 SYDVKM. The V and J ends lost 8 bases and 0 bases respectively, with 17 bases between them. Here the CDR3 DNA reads TGTGCCAGCCGGCTAGCCCAAGGGAACTCTGGGGCCAACGTCCTGACTTTC. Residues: CASRLAQGNSGANVLTF.

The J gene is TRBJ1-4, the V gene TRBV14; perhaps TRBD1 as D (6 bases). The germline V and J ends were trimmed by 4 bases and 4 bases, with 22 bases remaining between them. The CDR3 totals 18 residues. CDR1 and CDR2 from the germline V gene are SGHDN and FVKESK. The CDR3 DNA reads TGTGCCAGCAGCCCTCCCGCCGGACAGTCTCTCGGTAATGAAAAACTGTTTTTT. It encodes CASSPPAGQSLGNEKLFF.

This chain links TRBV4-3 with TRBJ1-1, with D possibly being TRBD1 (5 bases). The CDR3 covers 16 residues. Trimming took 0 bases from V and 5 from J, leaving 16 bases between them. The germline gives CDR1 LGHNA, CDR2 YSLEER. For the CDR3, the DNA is TGCGCCAGCAGCCAAGAAATGTATAGGGGTACGACTGAAGCTTTCTTT. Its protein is CASSQEMYRGTTEAFF.

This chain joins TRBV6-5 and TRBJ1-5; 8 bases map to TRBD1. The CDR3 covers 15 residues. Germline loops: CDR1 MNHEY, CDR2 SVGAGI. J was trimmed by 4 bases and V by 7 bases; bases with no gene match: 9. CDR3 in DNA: TGTGCCAGCACCCCAGGGGGCCAGCCTAATCAGCCCCAGCATTTT. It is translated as CASTPGGQPNQPQHF.

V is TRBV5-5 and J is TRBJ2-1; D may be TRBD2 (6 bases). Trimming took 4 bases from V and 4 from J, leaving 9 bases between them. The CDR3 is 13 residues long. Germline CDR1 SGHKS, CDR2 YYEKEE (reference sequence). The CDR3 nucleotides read TGTGCCAGCAGCCCCGGGACTTACAATGAGCAGTTCTTC. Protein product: CASSPGTYNEQFF.

The CDR3 reads CASSQDTGTDYGYTF. CDR3 sequence (DNA): TGCGCCAGCAGCCAAGACACAGGGACTGACTATGGCTACACCTTC. The V and J genes are TRBV4-3 and TRBJ1-2; perhaps TRBD1 as D (6 bases). The ends were cut back, 0 bases at V and 3 bases at J, with 11 bases in the middle. CDR3 length equals 15 residues. The germline CDR1 and CDR2 sequences are LGHNA and YSLEER.

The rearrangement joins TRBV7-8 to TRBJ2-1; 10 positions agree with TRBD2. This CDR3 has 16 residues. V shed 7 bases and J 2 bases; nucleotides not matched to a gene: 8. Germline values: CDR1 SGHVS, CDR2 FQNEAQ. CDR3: CASTSKREGPYNEQFF. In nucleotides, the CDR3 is TGTGCCAGCACTAGTAAGCGGGAGGGGCCCTACAATGAGCAGTTCTTC.

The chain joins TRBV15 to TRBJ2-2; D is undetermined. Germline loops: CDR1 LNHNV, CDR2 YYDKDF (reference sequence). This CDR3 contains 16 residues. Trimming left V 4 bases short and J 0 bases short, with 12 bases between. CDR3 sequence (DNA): TGTGCCACCAGCATAATCGGGCTCCCGAACACCGGGGAGCTGTTTTTT. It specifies CATSIIGLPNTGELFF.

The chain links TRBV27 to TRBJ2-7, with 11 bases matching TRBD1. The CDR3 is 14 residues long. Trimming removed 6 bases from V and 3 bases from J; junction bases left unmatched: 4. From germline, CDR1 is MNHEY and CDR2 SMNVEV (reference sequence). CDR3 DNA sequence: TGTGCCAGCAGGCCCGGGACAGGGGGCTACGAGCAGTACTTC. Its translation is CASRPGTGGYEQYF.

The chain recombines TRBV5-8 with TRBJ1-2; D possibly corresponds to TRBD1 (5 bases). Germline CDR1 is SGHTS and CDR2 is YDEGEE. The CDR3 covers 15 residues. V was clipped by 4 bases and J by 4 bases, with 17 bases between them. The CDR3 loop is CASSLGTLILYGYTF. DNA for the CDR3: TGTGCCAGCAGCCTGGGGACCCTGATTCTCTATGGCTACACCTTC.

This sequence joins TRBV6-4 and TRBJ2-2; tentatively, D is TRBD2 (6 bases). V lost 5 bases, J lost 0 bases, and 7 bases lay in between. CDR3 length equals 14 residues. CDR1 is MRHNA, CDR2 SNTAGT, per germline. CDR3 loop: CASSRGTNTGELFF. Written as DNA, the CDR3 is TGTGCCAGCAGTCGGGGGACGAACACCGGGGAGCTGTTTTTT.

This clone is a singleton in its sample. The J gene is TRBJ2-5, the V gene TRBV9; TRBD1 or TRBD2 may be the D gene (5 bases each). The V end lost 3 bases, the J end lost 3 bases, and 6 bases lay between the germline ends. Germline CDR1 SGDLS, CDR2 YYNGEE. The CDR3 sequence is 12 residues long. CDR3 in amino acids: CASSGGEETQYF. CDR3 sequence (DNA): TGTGCCAGCAGCGGAGGGGAAGAGACCCAGTACTTC.

The CDR3 nucleotides read TGTGCCAGCAGCCCGGGGACAGACGAGCAGTACTTC. As protein: CASSPGTDEQYF. The chain uses TRBV7-2 and TRBJ2-7; 7 positions agree with TRBD1. V was clipped by 5 bases and J by 5 bases; unmatched bases: 3. CDR3 length: 12 residues. CDR1 is SGHTA and CDR2 is FQGNSA in the germline V gene.

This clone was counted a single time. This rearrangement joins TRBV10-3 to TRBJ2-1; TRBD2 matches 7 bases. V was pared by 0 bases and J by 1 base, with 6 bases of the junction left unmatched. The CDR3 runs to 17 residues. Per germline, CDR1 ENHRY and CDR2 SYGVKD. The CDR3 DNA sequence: TGTGCCATCAGTGAGTCGATAAGCGGGAATTCCTACAATGAGCAGTTCTTC. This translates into CAISESISGNSYNEQFF.

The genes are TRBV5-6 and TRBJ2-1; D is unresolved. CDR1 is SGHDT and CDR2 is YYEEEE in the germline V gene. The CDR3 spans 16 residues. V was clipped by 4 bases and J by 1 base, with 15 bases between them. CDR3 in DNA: TGTGCCAGCAGCAACCCCGTTATCATGTCCTACAATGAGCAGTTCTTC. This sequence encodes CASSNPVIMSYNEQFF.

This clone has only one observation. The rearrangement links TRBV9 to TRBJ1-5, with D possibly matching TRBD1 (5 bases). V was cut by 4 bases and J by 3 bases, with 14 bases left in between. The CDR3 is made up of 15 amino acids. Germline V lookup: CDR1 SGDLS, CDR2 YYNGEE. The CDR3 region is CASSPGGGPNQPQHF. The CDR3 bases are TGTGCCAGCAGCCCCGGGGGAGGCCCCAATCAGCCCCAGCATTTT.

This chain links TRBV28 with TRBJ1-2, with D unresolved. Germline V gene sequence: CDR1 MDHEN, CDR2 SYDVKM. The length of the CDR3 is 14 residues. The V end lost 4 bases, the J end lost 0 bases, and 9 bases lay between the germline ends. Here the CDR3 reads CASSSYRANYGYTF. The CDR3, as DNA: TGTGCCAGCAGTTCGTATAGAGCTAACTATGGCTACACCTTC.

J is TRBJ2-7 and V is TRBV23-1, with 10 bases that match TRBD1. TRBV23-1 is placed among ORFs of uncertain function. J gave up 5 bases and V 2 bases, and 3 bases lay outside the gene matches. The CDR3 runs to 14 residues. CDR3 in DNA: TGCGCCAGCAGTCAAGGGACAGGGGATGACGAGCAGTACTTC. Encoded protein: CASSQGTGDDEQYF.